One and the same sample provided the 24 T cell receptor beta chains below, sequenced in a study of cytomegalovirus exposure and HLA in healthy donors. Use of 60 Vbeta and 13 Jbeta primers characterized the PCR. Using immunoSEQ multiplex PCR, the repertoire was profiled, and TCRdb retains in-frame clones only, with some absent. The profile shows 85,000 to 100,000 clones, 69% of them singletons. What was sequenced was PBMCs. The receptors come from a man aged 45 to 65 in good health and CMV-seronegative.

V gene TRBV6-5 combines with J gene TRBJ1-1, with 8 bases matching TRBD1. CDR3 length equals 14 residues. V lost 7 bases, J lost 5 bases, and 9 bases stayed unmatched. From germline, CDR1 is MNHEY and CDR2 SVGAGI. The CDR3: CASTLTGGLTEAFF. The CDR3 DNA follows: TGTGCCAGCACCCTTACAGGGGGTTTAACTGAAGCTTTCTTT.

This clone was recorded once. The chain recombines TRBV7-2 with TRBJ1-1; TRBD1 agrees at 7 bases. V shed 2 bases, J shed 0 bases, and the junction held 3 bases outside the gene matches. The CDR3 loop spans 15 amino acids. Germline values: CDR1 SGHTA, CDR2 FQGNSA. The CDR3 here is CASSLKQGMNTEAFF. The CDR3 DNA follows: TGTGCCAGCAGCTTAAAACAGGGGATGAACACTGAAGCTTTCTTT. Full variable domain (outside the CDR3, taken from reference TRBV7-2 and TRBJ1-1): GAGVSQSPSNKVTEKGKDVELRCDPISGHTALYWYRQSLGQGLEFLIYFQGNSAPDKSGLPSDRFSAERTGGSVSTLTIQRTQQEDSAVYLCASSLKQGMNTEAFFGQGTRLTVV.

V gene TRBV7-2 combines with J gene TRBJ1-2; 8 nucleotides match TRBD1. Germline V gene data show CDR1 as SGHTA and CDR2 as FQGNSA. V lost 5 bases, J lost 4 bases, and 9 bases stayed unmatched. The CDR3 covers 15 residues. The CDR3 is CASSLWTGQGYGYTF. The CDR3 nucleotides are TGTGCCAGCAGCCTATGGACAGGGCAAGGCTATGGCTACACCTTC.

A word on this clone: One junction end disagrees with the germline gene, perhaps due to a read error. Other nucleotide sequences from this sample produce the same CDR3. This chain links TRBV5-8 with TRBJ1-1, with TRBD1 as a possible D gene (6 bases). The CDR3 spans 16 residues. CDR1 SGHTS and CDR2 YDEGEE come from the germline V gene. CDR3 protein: CASSFQGLGGNTEAFF. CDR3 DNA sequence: TGTGCCAGCAGCTTTCAGGGACTAGGGGGTAACACTGAAGCTTTTTTT.

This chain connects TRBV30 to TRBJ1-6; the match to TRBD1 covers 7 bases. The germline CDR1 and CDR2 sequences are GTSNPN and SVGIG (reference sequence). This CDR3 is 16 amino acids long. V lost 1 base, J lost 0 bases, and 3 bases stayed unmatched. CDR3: CAWSAGQYSYNSPLHF. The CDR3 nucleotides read TGTGCCTGGAGTGCGGGACAGTACTCCTATAATTCACCCCTCCACTTT. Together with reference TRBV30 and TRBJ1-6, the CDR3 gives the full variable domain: SQTIHQWPATLVQPVGSPLSLECTVEGTSNPNLYWYRQAAGRGLQLLFYSVGIGQISSEVPQNLSASRPQDRQFILSSKKLLLSDSGFYLCAWSAGQYSYNSPLHFGNGTRLTVT.

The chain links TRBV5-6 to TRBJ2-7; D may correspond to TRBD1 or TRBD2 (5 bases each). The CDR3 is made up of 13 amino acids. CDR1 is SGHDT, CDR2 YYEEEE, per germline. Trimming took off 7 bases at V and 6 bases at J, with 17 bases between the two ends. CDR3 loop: CASSLHGGGEQYV. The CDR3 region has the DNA TGTGCCAGCTCCCTGCATGGTGGGGGCGAGCAGTACGTC.

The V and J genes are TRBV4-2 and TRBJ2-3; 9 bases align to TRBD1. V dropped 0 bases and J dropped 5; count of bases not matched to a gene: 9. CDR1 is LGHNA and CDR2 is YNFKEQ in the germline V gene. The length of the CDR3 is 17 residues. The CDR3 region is CASSQDFNRGLGDTQYF. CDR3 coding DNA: TGTGCCAGCAGCCAAGATTTCAACAGGGGGCTCGGAGATACGCAGTATTTT.

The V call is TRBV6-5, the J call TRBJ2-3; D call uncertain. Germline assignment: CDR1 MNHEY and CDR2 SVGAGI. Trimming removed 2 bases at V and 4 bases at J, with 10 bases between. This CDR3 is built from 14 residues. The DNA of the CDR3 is TGTGCCAGCAGTTACGAGCGACCGCCAGATACGCAGTATTTT. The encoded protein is CASSYERPPDTQYF.

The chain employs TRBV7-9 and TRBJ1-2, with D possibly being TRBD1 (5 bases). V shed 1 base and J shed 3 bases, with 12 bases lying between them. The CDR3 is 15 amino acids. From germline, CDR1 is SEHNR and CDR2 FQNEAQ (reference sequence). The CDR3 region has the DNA TGTGCCAGCAGCTTAGGGGGCTCTACGGACTATGGCTACACCTTC. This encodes CASSLGGSTDYGYTF. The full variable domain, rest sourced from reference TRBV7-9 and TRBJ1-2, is DTGVSQNPRHKITKRGQNVTFRCDPISEHNRLYWYRQTLGQGPEFLTYFQNEAQLEKSRLLSDRFSAERPKGSFSTLEIQRTEQGDSAMYLCASSLGGSTDYGYTFGSGTRLTVV.

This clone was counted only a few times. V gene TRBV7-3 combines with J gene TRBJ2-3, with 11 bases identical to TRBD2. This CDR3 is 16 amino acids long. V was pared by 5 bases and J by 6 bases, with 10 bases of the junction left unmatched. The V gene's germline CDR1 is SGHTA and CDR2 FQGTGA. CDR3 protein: CASSPIAGGLMDTQYF. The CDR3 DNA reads TGTGCCAGCAGCCCGATAGCGGGGGGGTTGATGGATACGCAGTATTTT. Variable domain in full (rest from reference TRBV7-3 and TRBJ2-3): GAGVSQTPSNKVTEKGKYVELRCDPISGHTALYWYRQSLGQGPEFLIYFQGTGAADDSGLPNDRFFAVRPEGSVSTLKIQRTERGDSAVYLCASSPIAGGLMDTQYFGPGTRLTVL.

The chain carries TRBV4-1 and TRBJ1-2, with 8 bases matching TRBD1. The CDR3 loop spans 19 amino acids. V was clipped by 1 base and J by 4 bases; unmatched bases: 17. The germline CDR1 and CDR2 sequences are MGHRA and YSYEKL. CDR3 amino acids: CASSQVVDRAPTRPYGYTF. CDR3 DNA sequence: TGCGCCAGCAGCCAAGTCGTGGACAGGGCCCCCACTCGGCCCTATGGCTACACCTTC.

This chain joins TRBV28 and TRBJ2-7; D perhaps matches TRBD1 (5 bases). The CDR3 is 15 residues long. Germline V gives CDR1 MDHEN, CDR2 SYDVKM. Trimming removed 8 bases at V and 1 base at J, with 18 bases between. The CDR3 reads CASPPAGARSYEQYF. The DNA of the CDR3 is TGTGCCAGCCCTCCGGCTGGGGCCAGATCCTACGAGCAGTACTTC.

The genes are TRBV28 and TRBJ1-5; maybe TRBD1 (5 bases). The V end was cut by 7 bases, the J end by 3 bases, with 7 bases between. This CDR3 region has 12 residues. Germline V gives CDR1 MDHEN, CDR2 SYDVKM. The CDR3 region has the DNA TGTGCCAGCACAGGGAACAATCAGCCCCAGCATTTT. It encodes CASTGNNQPQHF.

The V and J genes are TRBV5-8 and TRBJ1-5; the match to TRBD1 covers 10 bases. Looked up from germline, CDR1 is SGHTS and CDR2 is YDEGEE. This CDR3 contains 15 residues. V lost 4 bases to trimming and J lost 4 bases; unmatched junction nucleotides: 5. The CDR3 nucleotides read TGTGCCAGCAGCACCCGACAGGGGGCGAATCAGCCCCAGCATTTT. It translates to CASSTRQGANQPQHF.

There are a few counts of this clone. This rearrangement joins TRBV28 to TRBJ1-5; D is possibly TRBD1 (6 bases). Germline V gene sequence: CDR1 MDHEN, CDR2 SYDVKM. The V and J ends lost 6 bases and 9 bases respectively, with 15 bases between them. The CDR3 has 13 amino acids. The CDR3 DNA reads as TGTGCCAGCAGCTCACAGGGCCCAGGGCCCCAGCATTTT. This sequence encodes CASSSQGPGPQHF.

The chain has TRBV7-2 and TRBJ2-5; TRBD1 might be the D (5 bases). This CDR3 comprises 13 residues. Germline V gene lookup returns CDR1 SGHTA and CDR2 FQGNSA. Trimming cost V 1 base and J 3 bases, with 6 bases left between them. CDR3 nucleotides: TGTGCCAGCAGCTTAGAAGGGGAAGAGACCCAGTACTTC. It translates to CASSLEGEETQYF.

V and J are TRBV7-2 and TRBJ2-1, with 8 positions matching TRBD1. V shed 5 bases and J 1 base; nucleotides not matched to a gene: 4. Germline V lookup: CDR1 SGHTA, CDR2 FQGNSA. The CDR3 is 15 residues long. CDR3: CASSTDRGSYNEQFF. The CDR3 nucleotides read TGTGCCAGCAGCACCGACAGGGGTTCCTACAATGAGCAGTTCTTC. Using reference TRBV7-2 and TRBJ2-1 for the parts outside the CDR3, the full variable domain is GAGVSQSPSNKVTEKGKDVELRCDPISGHTALYWYRQSLGQGLEFLIYFQGNSAPDKSGLPSDRFSAERTGGSVSTLTIQRTQQEDSAVYLCASSTDRGSYNEQFFGPGTRLTVL.

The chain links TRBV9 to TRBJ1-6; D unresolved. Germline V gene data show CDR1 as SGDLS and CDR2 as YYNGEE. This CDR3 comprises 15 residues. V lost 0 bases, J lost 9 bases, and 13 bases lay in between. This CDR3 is CASSVEPGRGSPLHF. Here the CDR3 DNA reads TGTGCCAGCAGCGTAGAACCGGGTCGGGGTTCACCCCTCCACTTT.

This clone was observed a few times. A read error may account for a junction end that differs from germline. The CDR3 DNA follows: TGTGCTAGCAGCCGTTCCTTCTTGCGGAGTGGGGAGACCCAGTACTTC. Protein product: CASSRSFLRSGETQYF. The genes are TRBV7-7 and TRBJ2-5; D uncertain. Germline-derived CDR1 and CDR2 are SSHAT and FNYEAQ (reference sequence). CDR3 size: 16 residues.

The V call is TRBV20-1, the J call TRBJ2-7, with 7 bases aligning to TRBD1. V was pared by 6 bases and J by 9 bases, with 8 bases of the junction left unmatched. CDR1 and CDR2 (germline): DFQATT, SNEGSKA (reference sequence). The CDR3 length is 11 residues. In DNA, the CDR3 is TGCAGTGCCGACCGGACAGGTCGGCAGTACTTC. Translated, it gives CSADRTGRQYF.

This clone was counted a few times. Here the CDR3 reads CASSLESGGADTQYF. CDR3 coding DNA: TGCGCCAGCAGCTTGGAGTCGGGAGGCGCAGATACGCAGTATTTT. The genes are TRBV5-1 and TRBJ2-3; TRBD2 aligns across 7 bases. The CDR3 is 15 residues long. Losses at the gene ends were 0 bases for V and 4 bases for J; bases not matched to a gene: 5. Germline V gene lookup returns CDR1 SGHRS and CDR2 YFSETQ.

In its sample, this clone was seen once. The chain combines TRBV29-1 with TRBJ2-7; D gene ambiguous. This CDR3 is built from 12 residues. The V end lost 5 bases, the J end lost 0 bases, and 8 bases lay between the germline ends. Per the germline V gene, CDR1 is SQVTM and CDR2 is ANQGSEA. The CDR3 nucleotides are TGCAGCGTTCGTCCAGACTCCTACGAGCAGTACTTC. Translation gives CSVRPDSYEQYF.

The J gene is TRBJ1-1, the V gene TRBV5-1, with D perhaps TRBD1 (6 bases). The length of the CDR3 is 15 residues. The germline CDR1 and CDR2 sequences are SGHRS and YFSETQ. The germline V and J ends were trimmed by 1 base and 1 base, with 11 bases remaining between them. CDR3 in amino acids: CASSLFGTRNTEAFF. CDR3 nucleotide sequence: TGCGCCAGCAGCTTGTTCGGGACACGGAACACTGAAGCTTTCTTT.

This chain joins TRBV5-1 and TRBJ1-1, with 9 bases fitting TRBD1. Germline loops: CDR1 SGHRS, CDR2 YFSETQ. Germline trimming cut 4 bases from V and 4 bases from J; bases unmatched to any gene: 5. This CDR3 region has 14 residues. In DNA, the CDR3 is TGCGCCAGCAGCGGTGACAGGGGGGGCACTGAAGCTTTCTTT. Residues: CASSGDRGGTEAFF.